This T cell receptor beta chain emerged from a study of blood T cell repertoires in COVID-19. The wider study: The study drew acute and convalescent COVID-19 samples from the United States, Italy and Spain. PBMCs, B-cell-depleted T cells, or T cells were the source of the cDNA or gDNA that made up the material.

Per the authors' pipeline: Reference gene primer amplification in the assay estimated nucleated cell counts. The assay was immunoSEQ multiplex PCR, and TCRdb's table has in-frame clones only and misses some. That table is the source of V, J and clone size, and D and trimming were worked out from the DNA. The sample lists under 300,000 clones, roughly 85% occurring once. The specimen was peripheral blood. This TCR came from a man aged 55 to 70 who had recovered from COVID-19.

The CDR3 coding sequence is TGTGCCAGCAGCGTAGGGGCGGGGGGCCCCGAGCAGTACTTC. Translating it yields CASSVGAGGPEQYF. The chain combines TRBV9 with TRBJ2-7; 8 nucleotides align to TRBD2. The J segment lost 6 bases and the V segment lost 0 bases, leaving 5 bases of the junction unmatched. This CDR3 is built from 14 residues. CDR1 is SGDLS and CDR2 is YYNGEE in the germline V gene.